This is a list of T cell receptor beta chains from one sample in a study of blood T cell repertoires in COVID-19. Profiled with immunoSEQ multiplex PCR; TCRdb holds only in-frame clones, not every one. Here the sample spans 130,000 to 150,000 clones, around 83% being singletons. Sequenced input: PBMCs or T cells enriched from blood (not recorded which). These receptor sequences come from a man aged 50 to 60 who had recovered from COVID-19. Each CDR3 is given with its conserved first and last residue. A D gene is named only where the DNA matches it firmly. A clone size is listed for some rows: how often the clone was seen (once, few, many), or a class if it is expanded.

size,V,D,J,length,CDR3,DNA
.,TRBV29-1,TRBD1,TRBJ2-7,12,CSVEHGTDEQYF,TGCAGCGTTGAACATGGGACAGACGAGCAGTACTTC
.,TRBV19,.,TRBJ1-2,15,CASSIIETGSYGYTF,TGTGCCAGTAGTATAATTGAAACGGGAAGCTATGGCTACACCTTC
once,TRBV5-4,TRBD1,TRBJ1-2,14,CASSHRDSNYGYTF,TGTGCCAGCAGCCACCGGGACAGCAACTATGGCTACACCTTC
.,TRBV28,.,TRBJ1-1,12,CASGRGRTEAFF,TGTGCCAGCGGTCGGGGGAGAACTGAAGCTTTCTTT
.,TRBV15,TRBD1,TRBJ1-6,18,CATSRDLGGQGNNSPLHF,TGTGCCACCAGCAGAGATTTAGGGGGCCAGGGAAATAATTCACCCCTCCACTTT
medium-sized,TRBV3-1/TRBV3-2,TRBD2,TRBJ2-7,13,CASSLAGFYEQYF,TGTGCCAGCAGTCTAGCGGGATTCTACGAGCAGTACTTC
.,TRBV9,TRBD2,TRBJ2-7,19,CASSGSAGGRLGFSYEQYF,TGTGCCAGCAGCGGATCAGCGGGGGGGCGCTTAGGATTCTCCTACGAGCAGTACTTC
.,TRBV29-1,.,TRBJ2-3,13,CSVGTGQGDTQYF,TGCAGCGTTGGTACAGGGCAGGGGGATACGCAGTATTTT
.,TRBV18,TRBD1,TRBJ2-1,15,CASSPRTGGWDEQFF,TGTGCCAGCTCACCACGGACAGGGGGCTGGGATGAGCAGTTCTTC
.,TRBV28,.,TRBJ2-5,16,CASSLLVSGRRETQYF,TGTGCCAGCAGTTTGTTGGTATCGGGTCGGCGGGAGACCCAGTACTTC
.,TRBV7-8,.,TRBJ2-2,16,CASSWRGEPTTGELFF,TGTGCCAGCAGCTGGCGGGGAGAACCCACCACCGGGGAGCTGTTTTTT
.,TRBV6-4,TRBD1,TRBJ2-5,14,CASGLGTGLETQYF,TGTGCCAGCGGGTTGGGGACAGGGCTGGAGACCCAGTACTTC
once,TRBV9,TRBD1,TRBJ2-2,16,CASSAGQGASTGELFF,TGTGCCAGCAGCGCAGGACAGGGGGCGAGTACCGGGGAGCTGTTTTTT
once,TRBV6-5,TRBD2,TRBJ2-1,15,CASSFVAGVVLEQFF,TGTGCCAGCAGTTTCGTAGCGGGGGTGGTGCTTGAGCAGTTCTTC
.,TRBV6-5,.,TRBJ1-6,14,CASSYGDTSSPLHF,TGTGCCAGCAGTTACGGGGACACTAGTTCACCCCTCCACTTT
.,TRBV15,TRBD1,TRBJ1-5,13,CATNDRGDQPQHF,TGTGCCACCAACGACAGGGGGGATCAGCCCCAGCATTTT
.,TRBV6-5,.,TRBJ1-2,15,CASRETVNALPGYTF,TGTGCCAGCAGGGAGACAGTAAATGCTCTTCCTGGCTACACCTTC
few,TRBV19,TRBD1,TRBJ1-6,15,CASKRQGTYNSPLHF,TGTGCCAGTAAGAGACAGGGGACCTATAATTCACCCCTCCACTTT
.,TRBV5-8,.,TRBJ1-2,16,CASSFPLDTANYGYTF,TGTGCCAGCAGCTTTCCCCTTGACACTGCTAACTATGGCTACACCTTC
.,TRBV29-1,.,TRBJ2-3,14,CSAGASGFTDTQYF,TGCAGCGCTGGAGCCTCAGGGTTCACAGATACGCAGTATTTT
.,TRBV7-2,.,TRBJ1-3,13,CASSLPGDPTIYF,TGTGCCAGCAGCTTACCAGGGGATCCCACCATATATTTT
.,TRBV4-3,TRBD1,TRBJ1-1,15,CASSQRPGQASEAFF,TGCGCCAGCAGCCAGCGCCCGGGACAGGCGTCTGAAGCTTTCTTT
.,TRBV5-1,.,TRBJ2-3,13,CASSLAVTDTQYF,TGCGCCAGCAGCTTGGCAGTCACAGATACGCAGTATTTT
.,TRBV6-6,.,TRBJ1-5,9,CVQLEPQHF,TGTGTCCAATTAGAGCCCCAGCATTTT
.,TRBV28,.,TRBJ2-1,16,CASSLTPQGLRNEQFF,TGTGCCAGCAGTTTAACCCCACAGGGCCTAAGGAATGAGCAGTTCTTC
.,TRBV18,.,TRBJ2-5,15,CASSPGVTGQETQYF,TGTGCCAGCTCACCGGGCGTCACAGGTCAAGAGACCCAGTACTTC
.,TRBV4-1,TRBD2,TRBJ2-7,17,CASSQPGLAGTAYEQYF,TGCGCCAGCAGCCAACCGGGACTAGCGGGGACCGCCTACGAGCAGTACTTC
.,TRBV3-1/TRBV3-2,.,TRBJ1-6,13,CASSQGGNSPLHF,TGTGCCAGCAGCCAAGGAGGGAATTCACCCCTCCACTTT
.,TRBV7-3,.,TRBJ2-7,13,CASSDGDTYEQYF,TGTGCCAGCAGCGACGGGGACACCTACGAGCAGTACTTC
.,TRBV9,.,TRBJ2-2,18,CASSDPYLGSSRTGELFF,TGTGCCAGCAGCGACCCGTATTTGGGGAGTAGCCGAACCGGGGAGCTGTTTTTT
.,TRBV18,TRBD1,TRBJ1-1,18,CASSPPGTGGVRKTEAFF,TGTGCCAGCTCACCACCGGGGACAGGGGGCGTAAGAAAGACTGAAGCTTTCTTT
.,TRBV5-1,.,TRBJ2-7,12,CASSLGRGEQYF,TGCGCCAGCAGCTTGGGAAGGGGCGAGCAGTACTTC
once,TRBV5-1,.,TRBJ1-1,15,CASSLDTGYYTEAFF,TGCGCCAGCAGCTTGGATACGGGATATTACACTGAAGCTTTCTTT
.,TRBV18,TRBD1,TRBJ1-1,16,CASSPAGQKVNTEAFF,TGTGCCAGCTCACCAGCGGGACAGAAGGTGAACACTGAAGCTTTCTTT
once,TRBV10-1,TRBD1,TRBJ1-1,14,CASSRKDRGAEAFF,TGCGCCAGCAGTCGAAAAGACAGGGGCGCTGAAGCTTTCTTT
.,TRBV9,.,TRBJ2-7,14,CASSVGGTGYEQYF,TGTGCCAGCAGCGTAGGAGGCACGGGCTACGAGCAGTACTTC
.,TRBV24-1,TRBD1,TRBJ1-2,15,CATSDYGTGGLGYTF,TGTGCCACCAGTGATTATGGGACAGGGGGTCTTGGCTACACCTTC
.,TRBV30,.,TRBJ1-5,13,CAWSNDGVQPQHF,TGTGCCTGGAGTAACGATGGAGTACAACCCCAGCATTTT
.,TRBV4-3,TRBD2,TRBJ2-1,16,CASSQDLLANYNEQFF,TGCGCCAGCAGCCAAGATCTACTAGCGAACTACAATGAGCAGTTCTTC
.,TRBV5-1,TRBD1,TRBJ2-5,14,CASSPGTVQETQYF,TGCGCCAGCAGCCCCGGGACAGTTCAAGAGACCCAGTACTTC